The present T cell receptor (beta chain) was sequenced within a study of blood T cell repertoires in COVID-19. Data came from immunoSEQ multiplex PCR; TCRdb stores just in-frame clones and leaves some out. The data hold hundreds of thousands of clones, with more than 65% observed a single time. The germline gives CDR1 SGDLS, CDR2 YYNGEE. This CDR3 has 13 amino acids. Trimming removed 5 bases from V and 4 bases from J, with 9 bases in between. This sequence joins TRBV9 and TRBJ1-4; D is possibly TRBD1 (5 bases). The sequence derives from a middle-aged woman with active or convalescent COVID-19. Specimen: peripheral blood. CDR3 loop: CASRGPVNEKLFF. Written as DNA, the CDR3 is TGTGCCAGCAGGGGGCCAGTTAATGAAAAACTGTTTTTT.